The 21 T cell receptor beta chains below all came from one sample that was sequenced in a study of Graves' ophthalmopathy and Graves' hyperthyroidism. Scientists amplified the TCR beta CDR3 regions from RNA transcripts. RT-PCR was first run with HTBI primers, then multiplex PCR in a second round. TCRdb reanalysed the multiplex PCR reads using MiXCR and keeps one entry per CDR3 protein. The sample comprises 1 million to 1.3 million distinct CDR3 sequences, around a third of which are singletons, and around 10% rests with the top ten. The sample consisted of peripheral blood or thyroid tissue (not recorded which). These receptors were taken from an adult man with Graves' hyperthyroidism.

This clonotype was seen a handful of times. This sequence joins TRBV2 and TRBJ1-5, with D perhaps TRBD1 (5 bases). There are 16 residues in the CDR3. In germline, CDR1 is SNHLY, CDR2 FYNNEI. V lost 3 bases to trimming and J lost 3 bases, with 15 bases between them. The CDR3, as DNA: TGTGCCAGCAGTGAGGGGCCCCAGGGTCTCAATCAGCCCCAGCATTTT. It specifies CASSEGPQGLNQPQHF. The variable domain in full, completed from reference TRBV2 and TRBJ1-5, reads EPEVTQTPSHQVTQMGQEVILRCVPISNHLYFYWYRQILGQKVEFLVSFYNNEISEKSEIFDDQFSVERPDGSNFTLKIRSTKLEDSAMYFCASSEGPQGLNQPQHFGDGTRLSIL.

This clonotype was counted at least ten times. The rearrangement joins TRBV12-3 or TRBV12-4 to TRBJ2-7, with 7 bases that match TRBD1. V trimming: 7 bases; J trimming: 0 bases; junction bases outside the gene matches: 3. The CDR3 spans 13 residues. The CDR3 nucleotides read TGTGCCAGCAAGACAGGGAGCTCCTACGAGCAGTACTTC. Amino acids: CASKTGSSYEQYF.

This clonotype showed up just a few times. V and J are TRBV5-1 and TRBJ2-5; 14 positions match TRBD2. V shed 4 bases and J 5 bases; nucleotides not matched to a gene: 7. Germline-derived CDR1 and CDR2 are SGHRS and YFSETQ. This CDR3 has 16 residues. The CDR3 spells CASSKGLAGVLETQYF. CDR3 in DNA: TGCGCCAGCAGCAAGGGACTAGCGGGAGTGTTGGAGACCCAGTACTTC.

The chain has TRBV19 and TRBJ2-7; D call uncertain. The V gene's germline CDR1 is LNHDA and CDR2 SQIVND (reference sequence). This CDR3 has 13 amino acids. Trimming left V 6 bases short and J 5 bases short, with 14 bases between. The CDR3 protein is CASRTRPSHEQYF. The CDR3 DNA reads as TGTGCCAGTAGGACACGTCCTAGTCACGAGCAGTACTTC.

This clonotype was found many times. The V call is TRBV20-1, the J call TRBJ2-7; no firm D call. Looked up from germline, CDR1 is DFQATT and CDR2 is SNEGSKA (reference sequence). This CDR3 contains 13 residues. V lost 5 bases and J lost 3, with 14 bases in between. CDR3 region: CSAVAVELYEQYF. CDR3 nucleotide sequence: TGCAGTGCTGTGGCGGTAGAACTCTACGAGCAGTACTTC.

There are many counts of this clonotype. V is TRBV6-5 and J is TRBJ2-5; 11 nucleotides align to TRBD1. Germline V gene sequence: CDR1 MNHEY, CDR2 SVGAGI. CDR3 length equals 16 residues. With V trimmed by 8 bases and J by 2 bases, 10 bases remained unmatched. In DNA form, the CDR3 reads TGTGCCAGCGCGGATTGGGGACAGGGGGGACAAGAGACCCAGTACTTC. It is translated as CASADWGQGGQETQYF.

This chain connects TRBV4-3 to TRBJ1-1; D is unclear. The CDR3 length is 15 residues. Trimming shortened V by 0 bases and J by 11 bases, and 19 bases separated the two germline ends. Germline lookup yields CDR1 LGHNA and CDR2 YSLEER. The CDR3 loop is CASSQDVSGVLRAFF. The CDR3 DNA reads as TGCGCCAGCAGCCAAGATGTTTCAGGTGTGCTGCGGGCTTTCTTT.

The gene calls are TRBV2 and TRBJ1-1; D gene uncertain. V shed 8 bases and J shed 0 bases, with 10 bases lying between them. Germline assignment: CDR1 SNHLY and CDR2 FYNNEI. The CDR3 is 13 amino acids. As DNA, the CDR3 is TGTGCCAGCTTAGCTCAGGTGAACACTGAAGCTTTCTTT. Encoded protein: CASLAQVNTEAFF.

This clonotype was picked up many times. The chain is built from TRBV6-5 and TRBJ1-2; D gene ambiguous. The CDR3 contains 14 residues. Germline V gives CDR1 MNHEY, CDR2 SVGAGI. The V gene lost 7 bases and the J gene lost 4 bases, with 16 bases spanning the gap. The DNA of the CDR3 is TGTGCCAGCACTGAGTCAACACACGGCTATGGCTACACCTTC. Encoded protein: CASTESTHGYGYTF.

V and J are TRBV7-9 and TRBJ1-4; TRBD1 aligns across 8 bases. Per germline, CDR1 SEHNR and CDR2 FQNEAQ (reference sequence). The V and J ends lost 2 bases and 7 bases, in that order; junction bases with no gene match: 12. CDR3 length: 17 residues. The CDR3 sequence: CASSLSTGELFGEKLFF. DNA for the CDR3: TGTGCCAGCAGCTTATCGACAGGGGAACTGTTCGGTGAAAAACTGTTTTTT. Complete variable domain (other parts from reference TRBV7-9 and TRBJ1-4): DTGVSQNPRHKITKRGQNVTFRCDPISEHNRLYWYRQTLGQGPEFLTYFQNEAQLEKSRLLSDRFSAERPKGSFSTLEIQRTEQGDSAMYLCASSLSTGELFGEKLFFGSGTQLSVL.

This clonotype was seen many times. The chain joins TRBV4-3 to TRBJ2-7, with TRBD2 identical over 11 bases. Germline V gives CDR1 LGHNA, CDR2 YSLEER. The CDR3 contains 15 residues. After removal of 3 bases from V and 5 bases from J, the junction contained 6 bases not matched to a gene. CDR3 DNA: TGCGCCAGCAGCCAGGGGGGACTAGCGGTCCACGAGCAGTACTTC. As protein: CASSQGGLAVHEQYF.

As for this clonotype: A read error may produce the germline difference seen at one junction end. V and J are TRBV25-1 and TRBJ1-1, with TRBD1 as a possible D gene (5 bases). Germline CDR1 is MGHDK and CDR2 is SYGVNS. The CDR3 is made up of 15 amino acids. CDR3 amino acids: CACSARLEGRAEAFF. The DNA of the CDR3 is TGTGCCTGCAGTGCTCGCCTGGAGGGGCGCGCTGAAGCTTTCTTT.

The table lists this clonotype with a few counts. The V gene is TRBV24-1, the J gene TRBJ2-3, with 12 bases matching TRBD2. The J segment lost 0 bases and the V segment lost 5 bases, leaving 14 bases of the junction unmatched. Germline assignment: CDR1 KGHDR and CDR2 SFDVKD. The CDR3 has 20 amino acids. DNA of the CDR3: TGTGCCACCAGTGCTACTCTAGCGGGAGGGCCATTCTCTAGCACAGATACGCAGTATTTT. Translated, it gives CATSATLAGGPFSSTDTQYF.

This clonotype appeared many times. This rearrangement joins TRBV9 to TRBJ1-6; 12 bases are a match to TRBD1. Trimming took 3 bases from V and 10 from J; bases not matched to a gene: 8. The CDR3 is 16 residues long. Germline-derived CDR1 and CDR2 are SGDLS and YYNGEE. CDR3 DNA sequence: TGTGCCAGCAGCGGCACCTCCGGGACAGGGGGCTCACCCCTCCACTTT. Its protein is CASSGTSGTGGSPLHF.

The chain recombines TRBV9 with TRBJ1-5, with 10 bases lining up with TRBD1. The CDR3 runs 15 residues. With V trimmed by 6 bases and J by 2 bases, 5 bases remained unmatched. Germline V gene lookup returns CDR1 SGDLS and CDR2 YYNGEE. In DNA form, the CDR3 reads TGTGCCAGCACTGGCGGGACAGGGGGCAATCAGCCCCAGCATTTT. The encoded protein is CASTGGTGGNQPQHF. The full variable domain, in which reference TRBV9 and TRBJ1-5 provide the parts outside the CDR3, is DSGVTQTPKHLITATGQRVTLRCSPRSGDLSVYWYQQSLDQGLQFLIQYYNGEERAKGNILERFSAQQFPDLHSELNLSSLELGDSALYFCASTGGTGGNQPQHFGDGTRLSIL.

This clonotype was seen at least ten times. This chain links TRBV7-3 with TRBJ2-5; D possibly corresponds to TRBD2 (5 bases). This CDR3 contains 13 residues. Germline-derived CDR1 and CDR2 are SGHTA and FQGTGA. V lost 7 bases and J 9 bases, leaving 18 bases between the germline ends. CDR3 amino acids: CASTRSGQRAQYF. DNA for the CDR3: TGTGCCAGCACCCGTTCCGGGCAGAGGGCCCAGTACTTC. Complete variable domain (other parts from reference TRBV7-3 and TRBJ2-5): GAGVSQTPSNKVTEKGKYVELRCDPISGHTALYWYRQSLGQGPEFLIYFQGTGAADDSGLPNDRFFAVRPEGSVSTLKIQRTERGDSAVYLCASTRSGQRAQYFGPGTRLLVL.

In DNA, the CDR3 is TGCAGCTTAGGAACAGGGGGTGCCTACGAGCAGTACTTC. Amino acid sequence: CSLGTGGAYEQYF. This chain connects TRBV29-1 to TRBJ2-5; 8 bases are shared with TRBD1. With the DNA end fitting TRBJ2-7 better, the J assignment may be wrong. Germline V lookup: CDR1 SQVTM, CDR2 ANQGSEA. This CDR3 is 13 amino acids long.

J is TRBJ2-2 and V is TRBV7-3; TRBD1 is a possible D gene (6 bases). V was pared by 5 bases and J by 6 bases, with 19 bases between. The CDR3 covers 16 residues. Germline CDR1 reads SGHTA; CDR2 reads FQGTGA. The CDR3 DNA reads as TGTGCCAGCAGCCAAGATCTAGGGACAATCCCCGGGGAGCTGTTTTTT. Translating it yields CASSQDLGTIPGELFF.

This chain joins TRBV29-1 and TRBJ1-4; 8 nucleotides agree with TRBD1. Germline CDR1 and CDR2: SQVTM and ANQGSEA. Trimming at V came to 7 bases and at J to 7 bases, leaving 5 bases not matched to a gene. The CDR3 spans 12 residues. The CDR3 DNA reads as TGCAGCGCCGGGCAGGGGGCTGAAAAACTGTTTTTT. Translation: CSAGQGAEKLFF.

About this clonotype: This likely comes from a read error, as the CDR3 has no conserved phenylalanine or tryptophan at its end. No DNA is shown, since the ends of the CDR3 on it are uncertain; the CDR3 is the one TCRdb lists. This chain uses TRBV10-3 with TRBJ1-4. Germline lookup yields CDR1 ENHRY and CDR2 SYGVKD. The CDR3 length equals 8 residues, ends included. The chain's CDR3 is CAINQGLR.

This chain connects TRBV20-1 to TRBJ2-5; 7 nucleotides line up with TRBD2. CDR1 is DFQATT, CDR2 SNEGSKA, per germline (reference sequence). Unmatched junction bases numbered 9, after V lost 4 bases and J lost 7 bases. The CDR3 has 13 amino acids. In DNA, the CDR3 is TGCAGTGCTACTAGGCGGTGGGAGGGGACCCAGTACTTC. It codes for CSATRRWEGTQYF.